The TCR beta chain described here comes from a study of monozygotic twins with inflammatory bowel disease. Molecular identifiers with 6-nucleotide sample barcodes were added during cDNA synthesis via template switching. TCRdb reanalyzed the 5' RACE reads and collapses them to one entry per CDR3 protein, without DNA. The sample data list under 150,000 distinct CDR3 sequences. The CDR3 length is 17 residues. Germline loops: CDR1 SGHDT, CDR2 YYEEEE. This sequence joins TRBV5-6 and TRBJ2-3; the TCRdb call, TRBD1, lacks DNA for checking. The receptor comes from a human donor with ulcerative colitis or Crohn's disease, or a healthy co-twin of an affected twin (not recorded which). The sequenced material came from blood. The CDR3 region is CASSADWAGDYTDTQYF.